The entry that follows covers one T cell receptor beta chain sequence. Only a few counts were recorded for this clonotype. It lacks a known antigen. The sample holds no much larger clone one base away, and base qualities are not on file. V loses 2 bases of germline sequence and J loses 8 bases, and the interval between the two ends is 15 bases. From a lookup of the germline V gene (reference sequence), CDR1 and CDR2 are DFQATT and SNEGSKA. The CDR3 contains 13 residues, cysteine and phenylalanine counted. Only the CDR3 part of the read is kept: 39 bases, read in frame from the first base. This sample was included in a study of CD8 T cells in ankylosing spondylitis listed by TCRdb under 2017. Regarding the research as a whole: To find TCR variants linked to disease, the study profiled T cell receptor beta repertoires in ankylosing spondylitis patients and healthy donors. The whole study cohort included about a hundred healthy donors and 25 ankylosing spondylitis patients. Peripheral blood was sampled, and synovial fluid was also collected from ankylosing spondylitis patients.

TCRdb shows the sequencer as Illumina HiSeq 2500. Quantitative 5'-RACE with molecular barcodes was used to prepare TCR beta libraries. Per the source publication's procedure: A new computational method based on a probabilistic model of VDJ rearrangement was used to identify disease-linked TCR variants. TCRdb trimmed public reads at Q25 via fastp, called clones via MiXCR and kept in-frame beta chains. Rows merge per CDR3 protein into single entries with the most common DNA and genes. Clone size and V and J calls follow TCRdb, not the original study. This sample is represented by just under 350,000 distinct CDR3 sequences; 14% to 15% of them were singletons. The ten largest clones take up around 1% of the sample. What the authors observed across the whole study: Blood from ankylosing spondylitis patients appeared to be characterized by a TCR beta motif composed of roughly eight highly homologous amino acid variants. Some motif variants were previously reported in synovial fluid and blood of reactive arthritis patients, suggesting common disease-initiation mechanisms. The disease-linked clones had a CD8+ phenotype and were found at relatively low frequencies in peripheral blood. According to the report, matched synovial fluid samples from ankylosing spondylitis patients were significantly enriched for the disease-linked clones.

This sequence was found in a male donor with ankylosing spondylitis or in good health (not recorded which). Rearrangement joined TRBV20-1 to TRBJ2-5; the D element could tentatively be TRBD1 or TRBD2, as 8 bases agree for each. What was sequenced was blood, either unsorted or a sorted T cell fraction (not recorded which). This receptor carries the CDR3 CSARRGGTGTQYF. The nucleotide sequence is TGCAGTGCTAGACGGGGGGGGACAGGAACCCAGTACTTC.